This paragraph covers one T cell receptor beta chain sequence. The data belong to a study of blood T cell repertoires in COVID-19. V lost 1 base to trimming and J lost 7 bases, with 10 bases between them. The germline gives CDR1 KGHSH, CDR2 LQKENI. This CDR3 contains 14 residues. Here immunoSEQ multiplex PCR was the method, and the copy in TCRdb shows in-frame clones only, minus some. The repertoire consists of about 55,000 clones, with roughly 85% occurring once and the leading ten covering around 17%. The sequencing sample was made of peripheral blood. This clonotype was obtained from a human donor in a cohort sampled during active COVID-19. V usage is TRBV18 and J usage is TRBJ1-4; tentatively, D is TRBD1 (5 bases). The CDR3 DNA sequence: TGTGCCAGCTCACCACGGGGGGTTGGTGAAAAACTGTTTTTT. This gives the protein CASSPRGVGEKLFF.